Given below is one T cell receptor (beta chain) in context. The antigen remains undetermined. The data stem from a study of response to subunit inactivated influenza vaccine. Germline V gene sequence: CDR1 LGHNA, CDR2 YNFKEQ. V was trimmed by 1 base and J by 5 bases, leaving 12 bases between them. The CDR3 is 14 amino acids. Study-wide points: Authors suggested seasonal influenza vaccinations each recruit few new T cells.

In TCRdb, the RT-PCR reads were re-called with MiXCR into one record per CDR3 protein. The data hold around 190,000 distinct CDR3 sequences, with over 13% observed a single time. This rearrangement joins TRBV4-2 to TRBJ2-7; D is unclear. The source is a man between 50 and 59 years old who received an inactivated influenza vaccine. Here the sequenced sample was CD8+ T cells sorted from PBMCs, taken about 5 days after vaccination. CDR3 nucleotide sequence: TGTGCCAGCAGCCAAGGGTGGAGCGTGAACGAGCAGTACTTC. Its protein is CASSQGWSVNEQYF.